Presented here are 27 T cell receptor beta chains from one specimen sequenced in a study of T cell changes during pregnancy in multiple sclerosis. TCRdb's table, derived via immunoSEQ multiplex PCR, lists solely in-frame clones and lacks some. The sample carries about 30,000 clones, 85% to 95% recorded once. Sequenced material: CD4+ T cells from peripheral blood mononuclear cells, taken after pregnancy. The receptors here all came from a female donor with multiple sclerosis, enrolled in a pregnancy study.

CDR3 DNA: TGTGCCAGCAGCCCCGACAGGGACGAGACCCAGTACTTC. Residues: CASSPDRDETQYF. The gene calls are TRBV6-5 and TRBJ2-5; 7 bases agree with TRBD1. This CDR3 has 13 amino acids. Germline-derived CDR1 and CDR2 are MNHEY and SVGAGI. V trimming: 6 bases; J trimming: 5 bases; junction bases outside the gene matches: 6.

This sequence joins TRBV10-3 and TRBJ2-1; possibly TRBD1 for D (6 bases). This CDR3 region has 15 residues. The ends were cut back, 4 bases at V and 9 bases at J, with 19 bases in the middle. The V gene's germline CDR1 is ENHRY and CDR2 SYGVKD. In DNA, the CDR3 is TGTGCCATCAGTGCCTTACTAGGGGGTGGCGGTGAGCAGTTCTTC. Its protein product is CAISALLGGGGEQFF.

The chain recombines TRBV5-1 with TRBJ1-1; TRBD1 matches 7 bases. V gave up 6 bases and J gave up 11 bases; unmatched junction bases: 16. The CDR3 has 14 amino acids. From germline, CDR1 is SGHRS and CDR2 YFSETQ. The CDR3 DNA reads as TGCGCCAGCACCCTCGGGACAGACTCAAGGGAGGCTTTCTTT. Residues: CASTLGTDSREAFF.

V and J are TRBV7-2 and TRBJ1-2; D is uncertain. Germline values: CDR1 SGHTA, CDR2 FQGNSA. V was trimmed by 4 bases and J by 8 bases, leaving 14 bases between them. The CDR3 length is 13 residues. The CDR3 reads CASSSGRAQGYTF. The DNA of the CDR3 is TGTGCCAGCAGCTCGGGAAGGGCACAGGGCTACACCTTC.

The V gene is TRBV6-5, the J gene TRBJ2-1, with 7 nucleotides matching TRBD1. Germline CDR1 is MNHEY and CDR2 is SVGAGI. The CDR3 is 16 residues long. V lost 4 bases to trimming and J lost 6 bases; unmatched junction nucleotides: 12. The CDR3 here is CASSLQGLMDGNEQFF. In DNA, the CDR3 is TGTGCCAGCAGTTTACAGGGGTTAATGGACGGCAATGAGCAGTTCTTC.

V usage is TRBV6-5 and J usage is TRBJ1-2; D ambiguous. The CDR3 runs 14 residues. V was cut by 0 bases and J by 2 bases, with 7 bases left in between. Germline values: CDR1 MNHEY, CDR2 SVGAGI. CDR3 residues: CASSYSAGNYGYTF. CDR3 nucleotide sequence: TGTGCCAGCAGTTACTCGGCGGGAAACTATGGCTACACCTTC.

This sequence joins TRBV10-1 and TRBJ1-5, with D uncertain. V gave up 10 bases and J gave up 9 bases, with 13 bases separating them. The CDR3 consists of 11 residues. Per the germline V gene, CDR1 is WNHNN and CDR2 is SYGVQD (reference sequence). CDR3 sequence reads: CAISRERPQHF. CDR3 DNA sequence: TGCGCCATCTCGAGAGAGCGGCCCCAGCATTTT.

This chain uses TRBV11-2 with TRBJ1-2; TRBD1 is a possible D gene (5 bases). This CDR3 is 13 amino acids long. V lost 5 bases to trimming and J lost 8 bases, with 15 bases between them. CDR1 SGHAT and CDR2 FQNNGV come from the germline V gene. The CDR3 is CASSAQGKGGYTF. The CDR3 DNA sequence: TGTGCCAGCAGCGCCCAGGGAAAGGGCGGCTACACCTTC.

The chain recombines TRBV5-8 with TRBJ2-2, with 7 bases that match TRBD1. This CDR3 has 17 residues. Unmatched junction bases numbered 9, after V lost 1 base and J lost 3 bases. Per the germline V gene, CDR1 is SGHTS and CDR2 is YDEGEE. CDR3 nucleotide sequence: TGTGCCAGCAGCTTGTTCTTAGTCCAGGGGGACACCGGGGAGCTGTTTTTT. Its translation: CASSLFLVQGDTGELFF.

CDR3 bases: TGCGCCAGCAGCTCGGGGGGGGGAGAGACCCAGTACTTC. Residues: CASSSGGGETQYF. The rearrangement joins TRBV5-1 to TRBJ2-5; TRBD2 agrees at 8 bases. CDR1 and CDR2 from the germline V gene are SGHRS and YFSETQ. The CDR3 is made up of 13 amino acids. The V segment lost 3 bases and the J segment 4 bases; nucleotides outside the gene matches: 2.

This sequence joins TRBV29-1 and TRBJ1-1, with 8 nucleotides matching TRBD1. Germline V gene lookup returns CDR1 SQVTM and CDR2 ANQGSEA. CDR3 length: 12 residues. V lost 6 bases, J lost 4 bases, and 4 bases stayed unmatched. CDR3 region: CSVETGATEAFF. As DNA, the CDR3 is TGCAGCGTAGAGACAGGGGCCACTGAAGCTTTCTTT.

This chain connects TRBV6-5 to TRBJ1-5; 7 bases align to TRBD1. The CDR3 has 13 residues. Germline CDR1 reads MNHEY; CDR2 reads SVGAGI. V dropped 6 bases and J dropped 4; count of bases not matched to a gene: 3. CDR3: CASSRQGNQPQHF. The CDR3 DNA is TGTGCCAGCAGCCGACAGGGAAATCAGCCCCAGCATTTT.

The chain links TRBV5-1 to TRBJ1-1; TRBD1 aligns across 7 bases. Germline V lookup: CDR1 SGHRS, CDR2 YFSETQ. CDR3 length: 13 amino acids. Trimming removed 3 bases from V and 10 bases from J; junction bases left unmatched: 9. CDR3 DNA sequence: TGCGCCAGCAGCTCGGGGGTACAGGGGCTAGCTTTCTTT. Amino acids: CASSSGVQGLAFF.

The V gene is TRBV7-9, the J gene TRBJ1-4; possible D gene TRBD1, 5 bases. V lost 8 bases and J lost 5, with 15 bases in between. Germline CDR1 is SEHNR and CDR2 is FQNEAQ (reference sequence). This CDR3 is 14 amino acids long. CDR3 nucleotide sequence: TGTGCCAGCGTGATACCGGGGGGGAATGAAAAACTGTTTTTT. As protein: CASVIPGGNEKLFF.

With respect to this clone: A junction boundary mismatches the germline segment, possibly from a read error. J is TRBJ1-1 and V is TRBV27; 10 bases line up with TRBD1. The CDR3 totals 16 residues. In germline, CDR1 is MNHEY, CDR2 SMNVEV (reference sequence). The CDR3 DNA reads TGTGCCAGCAGTATCTCGGACAGGGGGAGAAGGACTGATGCTTTCTTT. Translated: CASSISDRGRRTDAFF.

This clone has just a few counts. The chain has TRBV10-3 and TRBJ1-2, with 7 bases lining up with TRBD1. The CDR3 runs 15 residues. J gave up 8 bases and V 5 bases, and 14 bases lay outside the gene matches. From germline, CDR1 is ENHRY and CDR2 SYGVKD. For the CDR3, the DNA is TGTGCCATCAGTCCCGAGACAGGGATGGTTTGGGGCTACACCTTC. Its protein is CAISPETGMVWGYTF.

The chain employs TRBV18 and TRBJ2-5; TRBD2 aligns across 10 bases. The junction had 8 bases not matched to a gene; V was cut back by 6 bases and J by 4 bases. This CDR3 is 15 amino acids long. Germline V gene lookup returns CDR1 KGHSH and CDR2 LQKENI. The CDR3 spells CASSPLAGVAETQYF. The DNA for the CDR3 is TGTGCCAGCTCGCCCCTAGCGGGAGTAGCAGAGACCCAGTACTTC. Together with reference TRBV18 and TRBJ2-5, the CDR3 gives the full variable domain: NAGVMQNPRHLVRRRGQEARLRCSPMKGHSHVYWYRQLPEEGLKFMVYLQKENIIDESGMPKERFSAEFPKEGPSILRIQQVVRGDSAAYFCASSPLAGVAETQYFGPGTRLLVL.

V is TRBV6-5 and J is TRBJ1-2, with D possibly being TRBD1 (6 bases). Germline V lookup: CDR1 MNHEY, CDR2 SVGAGI. This CDR3 has 13 residues. V was trimmed by 8 bases and J by 4 bases, leaving 14 bases between them. DNA for the CDR3: TGTGCCAGCGGCAGGGGAGTTATCTATGGCTACACCTTC. Translating gives CASGRGVIYGYTF.

The chain joins TRBV7-9 to TRBJ2-3, with 9 bases identical to TRBD2. Germline trimming cut 2 bases from V and 3 bases from J; bases unmatched to any gene: 6. The CDR3 length is 16 residues. The germline V gene encodes CDR1 SEHNR and CDR2 FQNEAQ (reference sequence). CDR3 nucleotides: TGTGCCAGCAGCTTATTCATCACTAGCGGGACAGATACGCAGTATTTT. Translation gives CASSLFITSGTDTQYF.

This rearrangement joins TRBV10-3 to TRBJ2-3; TRBD1 is a possible D gene (5 bases). Germline CDR1 and CDR2: ENHRY and SYGVKD. The V and J ends lost 8 bases and 6 bases respectively, with 21 bases between them. CDR3 length: 15 residues. The CDR3 is CAIGAMAGAGDTQYF. CDR3 in DNA: TGTGCCATCGGAGCAATGGCTGGGGCCGGGGATACGCAGTATTTT.

This clone was detected once. The chain couples TRBV11-2 to TRBJ1-1; no firm D call. V was shortened by 2 bases and J by 4 bases, with 14 bases between the two germline ends. Germline V gene data show CDR1 as SGHAT and CDR2 as FQNNGV. The CDR3 has 15 residues. In nucleotides, the CDR3 is TGTGCCAGCAGCTTATATGGGGTAGGAGGCACTGAAGCTTTCTTT. This translates into CASSLYGVGGTEAFF.

This chain connects TRBV7-3 to TRBJ2-5; a weak D match, TRBD2 (6 bases). The CDR3 spans 12 residues. V was trimmed by 5 bases and J by 5 bases, leaving 9 bases between them. Germline V lookup: CDR1 SGHTA, CDR2 FQGTGA. The CDR3 loop reads CASSQGGETQYF. The CDR3 DNA sequence: TGTGCCAGCAGCCAAGGAGGGGAGACCCAGTACTTC.

J is TRBJ2-1 and V is TRBV19; 7 bases map to TRBD1. The CDR3 is made up of 14 amino acids. Germline CDR1 is LNHDA and CDR2 is SQIVND (reference sequence). Unmatched junction bases numbered 3, after V lost 4 bases and J lost 3 bases. Here the CDR3 DNA reads TGTGCCAGTAGTACAGACAGGGTCTACAATGAGCAGTTCTTC. Protein: CASSTDRVYNEQFF.

The chain joins TRBV11-2 to TRBJ2-5; 12 nucleotides line up with TRBD1. This CDR3 contains 16 residues. Germline V gene lookup returns CDR1 SGHAT and CDR2 FQNNGV. V gave up 1 base and J gave up 5 bases; unmatched junction bases: 5. Here the CDR3 DNA reads TGTGCCAGCAGCTTAGGCCGGGACAGGGGGCGGGAGACCCAGTACTTC. It is translated as CASSLGRDRGRETQYF.

This rearrangement joins TRBV18 to TRBJ1-4, with D tentatively TRBD1 (5 bases). CDR1 is KGHSH, CDR2 LQKENI, per germline. The V gene lost 7 bases and the J gene lost 2 bases, with 26 bases spanning the gap. The CDR3 runs to 19 residues. Written as DNA, the CDR3 is TGTGCCAGCTTCTCCTCACGACAGAATACGAGTAGCACTAATGAAAAACTGTTTTTT. Protein product: CASFSSRQNTSSTNEKLFF. The full variable domain, completed using reference TRBV18 and TRBJ1-4, is NAGVMQNPRHLVRRRGQEARLRCSPMKGHSHVYWYRQLPEEGLKFMVYLQKENIIDESGMPKERFSAEFPKEGPSILRIQQVVRGDSAAYFCASFSSRQNTSSTNEKLFFGSGTQLSVL.

This chain uses TRBV2 with TRBJ2-2; 7 positions match TRBD2. Germline values: CDR1 SNHLY, CDR2 FYNNEI. V shed 6 bases, J shed 4 bases, and the junction held 2 bases outside the gene matches. This CDR3 spans 13 amino acids. CDR3 region: CASSGGTTGELFF. DNA of the CDR3: TGTGCCAGCAGCGGGGGGACCACCGGGGAGCTGTTTTTT. Together with reference TRBV2 and TRBJ2-2, the CDR3 gives the full variable domain: EPEVTQTPSHQVTQMGQEVILRCVPISNHLYFYWYRQILGQKVEFLVSFYNNEISEKSEIFDDQFSVERPDGSNFTLKIRSTKLEDSAMYFCASSGGTTGELFFGEGSRLTVL.

The genes are TRBV18 and TRBJ1-5; TRBD1 agrees at 7 bases. Losses at the gene ends were 3 bases for V and 3 bases for J; bases not matched to a gene: 5. CDR1 is KGHSH, CDR2 LQKENI, per germline. The CDR3 has 15 residues. The CDR3 coding sequence is TGTGCCAGCTCACCCCAGGGGGAGGTCAATCAGCCCCAGCATTTT. Translation: CASSPQGEVNQPQHF. Filled out from reference TRBV18 and TRBJ1-5, the complete variable domain reads NAGVMQNPRHLVRRRGQEARLRCSPMKGHSHVYWYRQLPEEGLKFMVYLQKENIIDESGMPKERFSAEFPKEGPSILRIQQVVRGDSAAYFCASSPQGEVNQPQHFGDGTRLSIL.